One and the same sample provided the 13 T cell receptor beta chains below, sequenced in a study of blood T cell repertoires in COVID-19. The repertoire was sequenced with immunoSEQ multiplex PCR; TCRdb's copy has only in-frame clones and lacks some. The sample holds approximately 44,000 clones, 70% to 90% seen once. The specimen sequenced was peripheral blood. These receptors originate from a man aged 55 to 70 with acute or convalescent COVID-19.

This chain's CDR3 is CASRYGQRLDNTGELFF. CDR3 coding DNA: TGTGCCAGCAGGTACGGTCAGCGACTGGATAACACCGGGGAGCTGTTTTTT. The rearrangement links TRBV3-1 (or the pseudogene TRBV3-2) to TRBJ2-2; D not resolved. V lost 6 bases to trimming and J lost 2 bases, with 19 bases between them. This CDR3 has 17 amino acids. Germline V gene data show CDR1 as LGHDT and CDR2 as YNNKEL (reference sequence).

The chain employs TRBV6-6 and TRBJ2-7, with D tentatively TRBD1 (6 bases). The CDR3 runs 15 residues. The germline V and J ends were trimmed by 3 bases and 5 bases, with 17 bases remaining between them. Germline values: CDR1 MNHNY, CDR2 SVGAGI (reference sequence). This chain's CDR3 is CASSYGYPAGDEQYF. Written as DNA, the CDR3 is TGTGCCAGCAGTTATGGATATCCGGCAGGGGACGAGCAGTACTTC.

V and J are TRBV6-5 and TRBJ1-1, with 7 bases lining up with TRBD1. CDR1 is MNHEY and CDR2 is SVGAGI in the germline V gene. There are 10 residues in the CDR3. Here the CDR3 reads CPDRDTEAFF. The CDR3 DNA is TGTCCCGACAGGGACACTGAAGCTTTCTTT.

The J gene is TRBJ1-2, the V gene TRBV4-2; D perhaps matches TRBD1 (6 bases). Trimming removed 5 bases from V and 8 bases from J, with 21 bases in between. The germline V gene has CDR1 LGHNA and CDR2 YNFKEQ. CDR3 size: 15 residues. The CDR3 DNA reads TGTGCCAGCAGCTTACTGGACAGCCTTGAGGGGGGCTACACCTTC. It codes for CASSLLDSLEGGYTF.

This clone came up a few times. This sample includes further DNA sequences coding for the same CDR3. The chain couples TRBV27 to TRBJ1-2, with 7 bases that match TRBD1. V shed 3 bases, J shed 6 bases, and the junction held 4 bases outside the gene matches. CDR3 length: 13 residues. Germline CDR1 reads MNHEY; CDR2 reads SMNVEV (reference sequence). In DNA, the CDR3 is TGTGCCAGCAGTTTCCGACAGGGAAATGGCTACACCTTC. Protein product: CASSFRQGNGYTF.

CDR3 sequence: CAWGLEISNIQYF. For the CDR3, the DNA is TGTGCCTGGGGACTAGAGATCAGTAACATTCAGTACTTC. The gene calls are TRBV30 and TRBJ2-4; 7 bases agree with TRBD2. This CDR3 region has 13 residues. CDR1 GTSNPN and CDR2 SVGIG come from the germline V gene (reference sequence). V was clipped by 5 bases and J by 7 bases; unmatched bases: 8.

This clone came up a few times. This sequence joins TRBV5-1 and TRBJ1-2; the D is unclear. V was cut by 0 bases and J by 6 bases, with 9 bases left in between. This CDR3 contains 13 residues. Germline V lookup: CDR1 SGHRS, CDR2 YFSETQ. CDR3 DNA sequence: TGCGCCAGCAGCTTGGTTAGTCGGGATGGCTACACCTTC. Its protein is CASSLVSRDGYTF.

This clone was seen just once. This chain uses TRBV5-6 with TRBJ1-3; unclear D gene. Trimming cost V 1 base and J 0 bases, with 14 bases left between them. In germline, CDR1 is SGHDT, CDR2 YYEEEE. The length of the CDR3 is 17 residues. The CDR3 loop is CASSLFGSSTSGNTIYF. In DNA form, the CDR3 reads TGTGCCAGCAGCTTGTTTGGTAGCAGTACCTCTGGAAACACCATATATTTT.

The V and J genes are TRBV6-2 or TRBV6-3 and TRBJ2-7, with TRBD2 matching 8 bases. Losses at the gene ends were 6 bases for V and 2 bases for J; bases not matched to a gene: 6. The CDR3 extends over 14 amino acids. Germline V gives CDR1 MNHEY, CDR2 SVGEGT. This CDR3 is CASSIAGFTYEQYF. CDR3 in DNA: TGTGCCAGCAGCATAGCGGGGTTTACCTACGAGCAGTACTTC.

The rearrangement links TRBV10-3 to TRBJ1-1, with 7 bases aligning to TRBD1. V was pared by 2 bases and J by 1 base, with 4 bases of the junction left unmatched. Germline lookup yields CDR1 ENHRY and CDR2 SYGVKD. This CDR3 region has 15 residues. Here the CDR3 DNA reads TGTGCCATCAGTGAGGGGGGACAGCAGAACACTGAAGCTTTCTTT. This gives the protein CAISEGGQQNTEAFF.

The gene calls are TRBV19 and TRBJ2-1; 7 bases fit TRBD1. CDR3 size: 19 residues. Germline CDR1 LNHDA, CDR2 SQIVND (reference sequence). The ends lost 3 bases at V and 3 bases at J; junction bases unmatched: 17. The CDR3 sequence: CASSIGYGTEGASYNEQFF. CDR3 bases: TGTGCCAGTAGTATCGGTTATGGTACTGAGGGGGCGAGCTACAATGAGCAGTTCTTC.

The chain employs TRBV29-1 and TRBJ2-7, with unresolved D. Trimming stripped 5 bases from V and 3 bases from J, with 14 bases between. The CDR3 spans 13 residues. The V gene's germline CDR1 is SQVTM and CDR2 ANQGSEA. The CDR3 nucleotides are TGCAGCGTTCGGCTCGACACTGACTACGAGCAGTACTTC. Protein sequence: CSVRLDTDYEQYF.

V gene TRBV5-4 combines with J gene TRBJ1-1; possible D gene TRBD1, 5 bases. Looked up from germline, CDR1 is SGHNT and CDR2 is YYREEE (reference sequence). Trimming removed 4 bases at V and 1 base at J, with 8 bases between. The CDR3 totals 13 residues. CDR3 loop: CASSRGGNTEAFF. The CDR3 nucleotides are TGTGCCAGCAGCCGGGGGGGGAACACTGAAGCTTTCTTT.